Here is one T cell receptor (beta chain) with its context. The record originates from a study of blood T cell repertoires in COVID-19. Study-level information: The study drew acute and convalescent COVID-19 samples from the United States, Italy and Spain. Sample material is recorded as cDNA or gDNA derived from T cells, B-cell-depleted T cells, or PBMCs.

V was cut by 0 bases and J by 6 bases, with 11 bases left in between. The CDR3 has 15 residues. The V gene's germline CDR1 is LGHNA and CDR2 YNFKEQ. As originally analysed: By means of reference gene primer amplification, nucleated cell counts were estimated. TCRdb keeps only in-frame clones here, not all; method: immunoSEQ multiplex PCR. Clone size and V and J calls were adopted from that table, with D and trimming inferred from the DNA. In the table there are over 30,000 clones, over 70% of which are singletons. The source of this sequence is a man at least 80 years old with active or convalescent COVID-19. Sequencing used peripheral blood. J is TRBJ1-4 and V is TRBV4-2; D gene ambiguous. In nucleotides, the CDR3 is TGTGCCAGCAGCCAAGAATCGCGGTCGCATGAAAAACTGTTTTTT. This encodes CASSQESRSHEKLFF.